This T cell receptor (beta chain) was sequenced during a study of control samples from healthy donors and cancer patients. Germline loops: CDR1 SGHRS, CDR2 YFSETQ. The length of the CDR3 is 15 residues. Trimming removed 3 bases from V and 5 bases from J, with 17 bases in between. Profiled with immunoSEQ multiplex PCR; TCRdb holds only in-frame clones, not every one. The sample yields about 140,000 clones, roughly nine tenths seen once. The rearrangement links TRBV5-1 to TRBJ2-5; D perhaps matches TRBD2 (7 bases). Source material: blood. This TCR came from a young man in good health. CDR3 nucleotides: TGCGCCAGCAGCTCGGGGGCGGGGGAGACGGAGACCCAGTACTTC. It translates to CASSSGAGETETQYF.